A single T cell receptor (beta chain) is shown here with its context. Its antigen is unknown. Some clones are missing from TCRdb's copy, which holds only in-frame ones; the method was immunoSEQ multiplex PCR. The data hold about 650,000 clones, with nearly 97% observed a single time. The data derive from a study of shared clonotypes between healthy human individuals. Study results and limitations: The low donor count limited represented genetic and exposure-history diversity.

Terminally differentiated effector memory CD45RA+ cells were excluded from the naive CD8 cells, which were CD45RO-negative and positively selected for CCR7. Germline assignment: CDR1 SNHLY and CDR2 FYNNEI. There are 11 residues in the CDR3. V was pared by 7 bases and J by 11 bases, with 14 bases between. The clonotype originates from a young woman in good health. What was sequenced was naive CD8+ T cells sorted from blood. V usage is TRBV2 and J usage is TRBJ1-1; D is unresolved. CDR3 amino acids: CASITGKEAFF. CDR3 sequence (DNA): TGTGCCAGCATTACGGGGAAGGAGGCTTTCTTT.